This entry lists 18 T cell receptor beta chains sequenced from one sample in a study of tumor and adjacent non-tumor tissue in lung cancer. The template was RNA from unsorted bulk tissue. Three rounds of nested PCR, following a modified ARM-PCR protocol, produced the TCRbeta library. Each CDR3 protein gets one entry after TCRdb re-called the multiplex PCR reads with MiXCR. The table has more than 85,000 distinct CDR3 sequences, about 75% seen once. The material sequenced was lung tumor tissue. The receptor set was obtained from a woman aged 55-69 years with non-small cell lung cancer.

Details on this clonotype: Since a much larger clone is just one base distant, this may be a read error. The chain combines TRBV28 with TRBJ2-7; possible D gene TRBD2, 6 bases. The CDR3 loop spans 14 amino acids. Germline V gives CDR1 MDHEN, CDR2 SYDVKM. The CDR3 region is CVSSPRTISYEQYF. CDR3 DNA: TGTGTCAGCAGTCCGCGGACTATCTCCTACGAGCAGTACTTC.

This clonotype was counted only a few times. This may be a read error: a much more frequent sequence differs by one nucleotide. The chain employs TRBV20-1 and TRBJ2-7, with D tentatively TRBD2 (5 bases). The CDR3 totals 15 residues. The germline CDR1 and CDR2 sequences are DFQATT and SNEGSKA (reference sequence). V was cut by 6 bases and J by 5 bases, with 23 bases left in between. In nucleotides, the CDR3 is TGCAGTGCAGCAATGATAGAGAGGGTCTCAGACGAGCAGTACTTC. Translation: CSAAMIERVSDEQYF.

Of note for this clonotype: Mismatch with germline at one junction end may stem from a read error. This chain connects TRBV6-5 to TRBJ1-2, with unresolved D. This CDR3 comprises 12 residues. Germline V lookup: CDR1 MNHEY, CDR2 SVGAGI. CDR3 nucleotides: TGTGCCAGCAGCACAGAGGTTCACGGCTACACTTTC. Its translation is CASSTEVHGYTF.

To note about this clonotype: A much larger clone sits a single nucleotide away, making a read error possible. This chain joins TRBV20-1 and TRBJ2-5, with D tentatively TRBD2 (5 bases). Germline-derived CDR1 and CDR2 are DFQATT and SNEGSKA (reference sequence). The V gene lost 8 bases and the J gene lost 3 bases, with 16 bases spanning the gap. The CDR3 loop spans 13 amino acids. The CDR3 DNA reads TGCAGTCCAGCGGAGCGGTGGGAAGAGACCCAGTACTTC. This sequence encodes CSPAERWEETQYF.

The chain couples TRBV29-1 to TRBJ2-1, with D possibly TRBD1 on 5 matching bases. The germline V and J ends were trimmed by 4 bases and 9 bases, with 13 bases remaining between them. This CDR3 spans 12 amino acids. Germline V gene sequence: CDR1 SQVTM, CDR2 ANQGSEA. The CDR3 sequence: CSVGLRAGEQFF. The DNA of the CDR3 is TGCAGCGTTGGCCTCAGGGCTGGTGAGCAGTTCTTC.

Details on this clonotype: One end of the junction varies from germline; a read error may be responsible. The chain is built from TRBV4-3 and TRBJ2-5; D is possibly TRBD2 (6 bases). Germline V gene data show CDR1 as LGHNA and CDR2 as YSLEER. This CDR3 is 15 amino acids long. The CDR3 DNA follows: TGCACCAGCAAACGACACCGGGACTCACAAGAGACCCAGTACTTC. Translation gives CTSKRHRDSQETQYF.

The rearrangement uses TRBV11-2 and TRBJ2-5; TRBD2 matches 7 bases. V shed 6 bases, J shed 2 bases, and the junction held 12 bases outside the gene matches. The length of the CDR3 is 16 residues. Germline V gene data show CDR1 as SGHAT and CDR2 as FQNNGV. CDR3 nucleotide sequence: TGTGCCAGCAGATGTAGCCGAACCGGGGGGCAAGAGACCCAGTACTTC. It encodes CASRCSRTGGQETQYF.

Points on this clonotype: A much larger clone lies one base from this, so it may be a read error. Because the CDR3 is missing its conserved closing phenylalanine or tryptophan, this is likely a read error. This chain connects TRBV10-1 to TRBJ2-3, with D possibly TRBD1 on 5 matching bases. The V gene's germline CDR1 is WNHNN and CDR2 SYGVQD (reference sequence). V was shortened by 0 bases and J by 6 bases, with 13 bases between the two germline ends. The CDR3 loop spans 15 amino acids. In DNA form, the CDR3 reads TGCGCCAGCAGTGAGTCGGGGCCTCCTAAGGATACGCAGTATTAT. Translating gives CASSESGPPKDTQYY.

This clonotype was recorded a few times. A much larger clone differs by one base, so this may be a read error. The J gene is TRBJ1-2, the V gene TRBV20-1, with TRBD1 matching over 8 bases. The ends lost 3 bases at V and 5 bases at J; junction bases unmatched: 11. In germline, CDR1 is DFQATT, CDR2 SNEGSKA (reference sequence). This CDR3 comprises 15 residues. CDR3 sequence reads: CSASPTITGGYGYTF. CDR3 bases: TGCAGTGCTAGCCCAACTATCACAGGGGGTTATGGCTACACCTTC.

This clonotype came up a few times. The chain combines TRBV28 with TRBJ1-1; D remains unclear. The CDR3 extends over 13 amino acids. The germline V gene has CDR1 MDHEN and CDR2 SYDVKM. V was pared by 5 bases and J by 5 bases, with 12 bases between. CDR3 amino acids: CASSAQSFTEAFF. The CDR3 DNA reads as TGTGCCAGCAGTGCTCAGTCGTTTACTGAAGCTTTCTTT.

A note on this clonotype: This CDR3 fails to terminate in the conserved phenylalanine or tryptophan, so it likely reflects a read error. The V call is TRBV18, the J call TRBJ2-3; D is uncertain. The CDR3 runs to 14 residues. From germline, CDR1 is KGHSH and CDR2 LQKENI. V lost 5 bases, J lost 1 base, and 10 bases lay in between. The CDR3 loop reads CASSAQVGTDTQYL. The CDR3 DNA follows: TGTGCCAGCTCAGCGCAGGTCGGCACAGATACGCAGTATCTT.

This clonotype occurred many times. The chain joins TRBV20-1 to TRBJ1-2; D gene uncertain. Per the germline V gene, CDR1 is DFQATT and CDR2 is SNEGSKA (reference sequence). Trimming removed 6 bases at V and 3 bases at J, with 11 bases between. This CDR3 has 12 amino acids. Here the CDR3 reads CSARTVYYGYTF. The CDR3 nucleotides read TGCAGTGCGCGGACGGTATACTATGGCTACACCTTC.

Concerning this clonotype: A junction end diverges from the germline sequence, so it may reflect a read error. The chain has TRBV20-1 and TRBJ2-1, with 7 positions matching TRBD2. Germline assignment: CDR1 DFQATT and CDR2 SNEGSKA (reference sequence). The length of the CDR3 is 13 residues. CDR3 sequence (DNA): TGCGGTGCTGGGAGGGACCAATACAATGAGCAGTTCTTC. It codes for CGAGRDQYNEQFF.

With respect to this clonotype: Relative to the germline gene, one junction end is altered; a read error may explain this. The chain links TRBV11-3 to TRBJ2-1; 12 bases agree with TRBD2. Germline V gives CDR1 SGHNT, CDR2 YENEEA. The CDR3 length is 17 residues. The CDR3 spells CASCLKLTSGSHNEQFF. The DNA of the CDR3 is TGTGCCAGCTGTTTAAAGTTGACTAGCGGGAGCCACAATGAGCAGTTCTTT.

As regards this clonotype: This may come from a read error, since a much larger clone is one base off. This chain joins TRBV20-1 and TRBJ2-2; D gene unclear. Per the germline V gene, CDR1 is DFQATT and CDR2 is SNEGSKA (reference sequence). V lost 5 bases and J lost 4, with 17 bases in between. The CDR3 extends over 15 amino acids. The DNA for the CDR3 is TGCAGTGCTCCTACCTATAGCTGTAGCACCGGGGAGCTGTTTTTT. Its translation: CSAPTYSCSTGELFF.

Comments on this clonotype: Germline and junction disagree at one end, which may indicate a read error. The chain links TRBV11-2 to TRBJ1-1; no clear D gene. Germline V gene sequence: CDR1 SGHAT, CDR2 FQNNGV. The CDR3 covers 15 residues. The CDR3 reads CASSLEQSLNTETYF. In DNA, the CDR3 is TGTGCCAGCAGCTTAGAGCAGTCCCTGAACACTGAAACTTACTTT. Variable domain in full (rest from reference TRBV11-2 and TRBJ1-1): EAGVAQSPRYKIIEKRQSVAFWCNPISGHATLYWYQQILGQGPKLLIQFQNNGVVDDSQLPKDRFSAERLKGVDSTLKIQPAKLEDSAVYLCASSLEQSLNTETYFGQGTRLTVV.

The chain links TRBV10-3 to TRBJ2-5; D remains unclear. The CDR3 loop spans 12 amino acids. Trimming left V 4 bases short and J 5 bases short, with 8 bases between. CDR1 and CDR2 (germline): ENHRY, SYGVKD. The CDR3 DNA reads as TGTGCCATCAGTGTGGGCAGTGAGACCCAGTACTTC. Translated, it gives CAISVGSETQYF.

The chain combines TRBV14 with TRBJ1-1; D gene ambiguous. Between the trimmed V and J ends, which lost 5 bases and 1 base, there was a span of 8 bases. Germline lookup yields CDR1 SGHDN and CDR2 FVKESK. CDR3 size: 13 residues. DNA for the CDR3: TGTGCCAGCAGCTGGAACAGGAACACTGAAGCTTTCTTT. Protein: CASSWNRNTEAFF.